This T cell receptor beta chain was recovered during a study of blood T cell repertoires in COVID-19 (dated by TCRdb to between 2020 and 2021). The study in broad terms: Collaborator samples came from the United States, Italy and Spain and covered acute and convalescent phases of COVID-19. A freely available public database, intended as a resource for researchers studying the immune response to SARS-CoV-2, is where the repertoires were released. Samples were obtained from the ongoing ImmuneRACE study (first 160 participants) and from 1,254 subjects provided by 6 global collaborators. The prospective study material was composed of cDNA or gDNA derived from T cells, B-cell-depleted T cells, or PBMCs. A de-identified subject ID, COVID-19 status, age in years and sex were almost always included in the sample metadata. Where available, HLA class I and class II types were obtained from metadata supplied by the sample provider rather than from assay-based typing. Deeply sampled blood TCRbeta repertoires from subjects exposed to, actively infected with, or recovered from COVID-19 were included in the dataset.

Collaborating institutions collected whole blood in K2EDTA tubes following their own protocols. For TCRbeta analysis, collaborator samples were shipped as frozen whole blood, as isolated PBMCs, or as DNA extracted from either sample type. Concerning this clone itself: Its cognate antigen has yet to be identified. No base quality information exists; no much larger clone differs at one position.

From the cysteine through the phenylalanine, the CDR3 covers 15 amino acids. Just CDR3 DNA is preserved here, 45 bases in frame from base 1. Here V drops 2 bases and J drops 2 bases, and the junction holds 2 bases not matched to any gene. CDR1 MDHEN and CDR2 SYDVKM were looked up in the germline V gene. TCRbeta CDR3 regions were amplified from genomic DNA by means of the immunoSEQ Assay, a bias-controlled multiplex PCR. Processing in the source paper ran as follows. Within the assay, amplification of reference gene primers was used to estimate how many nucleated cells each sample contained. Sequence reads were collapsed and filtered to measure the absolute abundance of every unique TCRbeta CDR3 rearrangement. For each sample, productive Simpson clonality was calculated by taking the square root of Simpson's diversity index across productive rearrangements. Here the immuneACCESS table is served through TCRdb, limited to in-frame sequences with V and J called. Missing clones are a known gap in these copies; in checked studies unresolved V genes cover under half, and the rest lacks a known reason. The D gene and trimming were derived from the DNA, and the V and J assignments and clone size from that table. Present in this sample are around 380,000 clones, roughly 80% of which were seen just once. About 1% of the sample belongs to the ten largest clones.

Results the study describes overall, beyond this receptor: How much clinical and demographic metadata was included differed by source and by participant, and the metadata was provided uncurated.

The clonotype comes from a human donor with acute or convalescent COVID-19. The donor label of this sample is uncertain. Recombination connected TRBV28 to TRBJ2-1; 8 of the junction bases match TRBD2. The specimen sequenced was peripheral blood. The sequenced DNA: TGTGCCAGCAGTTTAAGCGGGGGAACCTACAATGAGCAGTTCTTC. Its translation reads: CASSLSGGTYNEQFF.